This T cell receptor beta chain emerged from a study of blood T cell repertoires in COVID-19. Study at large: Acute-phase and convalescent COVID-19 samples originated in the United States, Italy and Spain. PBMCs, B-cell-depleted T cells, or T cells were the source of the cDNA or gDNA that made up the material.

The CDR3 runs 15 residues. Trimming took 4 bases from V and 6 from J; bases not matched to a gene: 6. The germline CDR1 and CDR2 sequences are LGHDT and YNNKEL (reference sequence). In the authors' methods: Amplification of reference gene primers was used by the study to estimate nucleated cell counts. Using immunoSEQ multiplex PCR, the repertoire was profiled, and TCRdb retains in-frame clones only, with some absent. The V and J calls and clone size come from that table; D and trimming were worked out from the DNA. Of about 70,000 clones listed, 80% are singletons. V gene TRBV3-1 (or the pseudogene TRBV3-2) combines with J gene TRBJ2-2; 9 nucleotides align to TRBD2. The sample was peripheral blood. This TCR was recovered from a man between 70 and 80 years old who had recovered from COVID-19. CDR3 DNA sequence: TGTGCCAGCAGCCTGGGGACTAGCTTGGCCGGGGAGCTGTTTTTT. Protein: CASSLGTSLAGELFF.